The clone carrying this T cell receptor (beta chain) was found a few times. The antigen remains undetermined. The sample comes from a study of cytomegalovirus exposure and HLA in healthy donors. Study conclusions and caveats: TCR beta chains numbering some 160 were designated cytomegalovirus-associated. The tendency of first-cohort TCR clusters to co-occur in the roughly 120 validation repertoires was identified by a subsequent analysis.

The table came from immunoSEQ multiplex PCR; TCRdb's copy has only in-frame clones and leaves some out. The sample lists 100,000 to 150,000 clones; about 82% were seen once. The sequence came from a young man in good health and CMV-seronegative. Material: PBMCs.

DNA for the CDR3: TGTGCCAGCAGCCCCAGGACTAGCGGGCACTACGAGCAGTACTTC. Translating it yields CASSPRTSGHYEQYF. The J gene is TRBJ2-7, the V gene TRBV7-9, with 11 bases aligning to TRBD2. The CDR3 runs to 15 residues. CDR1 is SEHNR and CDR2 is FQNEAQ in the germline V gene (reference sequence). The trim removed 5 bases at V and 3 bases at J, leaving 6 bases unmatched.